Listed below are T cell receptor beta chains from one sample, sequenced in a study of cytomegalovirus exposure and HLA in healthy donors. Assay used: immunoSEQ multiplex PCR; TCRdb lists only in-frame clones, some missing. The data contain around 110,000 clones, around 61% of them singletons. Sequencing input: PBMCs. The source of these receptors is a young woman in good health and CMV-seronegative. The CDR3 runs from the conserved cysteine through the conserved F or W. The order of the fields is D gene, clone size, V gene, J gene, CDR3 DNA, CDR3 protein. A D gene is named only where the DNA matches it firmly. Size tells how often a clone was seen (once, few, many) or the class of an expanded clone, and some rows leave it out.

.,.,TRBV6-5,TRBJ1-5,TGTGCCAGCAGTACAGGAGTTGGCAATCAGCCCCAGCATTTT,CASSTGVGNQPQHF
.,.,TRBV5-8,TRBJ2-1,TGTGCCAGCAGCTTGGTTCTAGTCCATGAGCAGTTCTTC,CASSLVLVHEQFF
TRBD2,.,TRBV28,TRBJ2-1,TGTGCCAGCAGTTTCAGACTAGCGGGAGTAGGTGAGCAGTTCTTC,CASSFRLAGVGEQFF
TRBD2,.,TRBV28,TRBJ2-1,TGTGCCAGCAGTCCCGGGACTAGCGGGAGTGCTCTTTTTGTTGAGCAGTTCTTC,CASSPGTSGSALFVEQFF
.,.,TRBV12-2,TRBJ1-4,TGTGCAAGTCGCTCCCGGGACAGGGAAGAAGAAAAACTGTTTTTT,CASRSRDREEEKLFF
TRBD2,.,TRBV7-2,TRBJ2-3,TGTGCCAGCAGCTTAGAAAGACTAGCGGGCGGATACACAGATACGCAGTATTTT,CASSLERLAGGYTDTQYF
.,.,TRBV6-6,TRBJ2-5,TGTGCCAGCAGTTACGGGTGGGGCCCAGGCGGCGAGACCCAGTACTTC,CASSYGWGPGGETQYF
.,.,TRBV27,TRBJ1-2,TGTGCCAGCAGTTTATCGTCCACAGGGAACTATGGCTACACCTTC,CASSLSSTGNYGYTF
.,.,TRBV19,TRBJ1-1,TGTGCCAGTAGTAAGGGACAGAACACTGAAGCTTTCTTT,CASSKGQNTEAFF
.,.,TRBV2,TRBJ1-3,TGTGCCAGCAGTGAAAGGGAGTCGCCGCCTGGAAACACCATATATTTT,CASSERESPPGNTIYF
.,.,TRBV5-6,TRBJ2-4,TGTGCCAGCAGCTTGGGCCCCAGGGGCACGGGTCCTCAGTACTTC,CASSLGPRGTGPQYF
.,.,TRBV6-5,TRBJ2-1,TGTGCCAGCAGGGGGCAGGGCGGGAACAATGAGCAGTTCTTC,CASRGQGGNNEQFF
.,.,TRBV7-9,TRBJ2-2,TGTGCCAGCAGCTTAGACACCCTGAACACCGGGGAGCTGTTTTTT,CASSLDTLNTGELFF
.,.,TRBV5-1,TRBJ2-3,TGCGCCAGCAGCCCTAACGTGGGAGGAGATACGCAGTATTTT,CASSPNVGGDTQYF
TRBD1,once,TRBV2,TRBJ2-3,TGTGCCAGCAGTGCGCCCGGGACAGGGGGACCCCATACGCAGTATTTT,CASSAPGTGGPHTQYF
TRBD1,.,TRBV19,TRBJ1-2,TGTGCCAGTAGTCCTCCTGGGACAGGGAGAGGCTACACCTTC,CASSPPGTGRGYTF
.,.,TRBV7-9,TRBJ2-1,TGTGCCAGCAGCCCCACCCCCCTTGACAAGCAGTTCTTC,CASSPTPLDKQFF
TRBD1,.,TRBV19,TRBJ2-7,TGTGCCAGTAGTATAGACCACCGTGGGACAGGGGGCTACGAGCAGTACTTC,CASSIDHRGTGGYEQYF
.,.,TRBV28,TRBJ1-2,TGTGCCAGCAGTTCATGGGCCTTAAGCTATGGCTACACCTTC,CASSSWALSYGYTF
TRBD1,.,TRBV28,TRBJ1-1,TGTGCCAGCAGGGAAGGGACAGGGGTGTCTGAAGCTTTCTTT,CASREGTGVSEAFF
.,.,TRBV2,TRBJ1-6,TGTGCCAGCAGTGATGCGGAAAGCTCCTATAATTCACCCCTCCACTTT,CASSDAESSYNSPLHF
.,.,TRBV19,TRBJ2-2,TGTGCCAGTAGTCCAGGACAGAGGAACACCGGGGAGCTGTTTTTT,CASSPGQRNTGELFF
.,.,TRBV5-1,TRBJ1-1,TGCGCCAGCAGCCGTGTCCCCACTGAAGCTTTCTTT,CASSRVPTEAFF
TRBD1,.,TRBV6-8,TRBJ2-7,TGTGCCAGCATGACAGGGTTTGTGGTTTTTGGCGAGCAGTACTTC,CASMTGFVVFGEQYF
.,.,TRBV19,TRBJ1-2,TGTGCCAGTAGTCAAACCCACAGGAATGGCTACACCTTC,CASSQTHRNGYTF